The TCR beta chain described here comes from a study of T cells in Graves' hyperthyroidism and ophthalmopathy. The CDR3 is made up of 18 amino acids. J was trimmed by 4 bases and V by 5 bases; bases with no gene match: 11. In germline, CDR1 is MNHEY, CDR2 SMNVEV (reference sequence). TCR beta CDR3 regions were amplified from RNA transcripts. Initially, a first-round RT-PCR of the TCR CDR3 employed the HTBI primer set. In TCRdb, the multiplex PCR reads were re-called with MiXCR into one record per CDR3 protein. The sample has approximately 590,000 distinct CDR3 sequences; approximately 15% are singletons.

The material sequenced was blood. The genes are TRBV27 and TRBJ2-7, with 16 bases fitting TRBD2. This clonotype was sampled from a woman under 40 with Graves' hyperthyroidism. CDR3 coding DNA: TGTGCCAGCAGTGGCGAGGGACTAGCGGGAGGGCCGGGTTACGAGCAGTACTTC. It translates to CASSGEGLAGGPGYEQYF.